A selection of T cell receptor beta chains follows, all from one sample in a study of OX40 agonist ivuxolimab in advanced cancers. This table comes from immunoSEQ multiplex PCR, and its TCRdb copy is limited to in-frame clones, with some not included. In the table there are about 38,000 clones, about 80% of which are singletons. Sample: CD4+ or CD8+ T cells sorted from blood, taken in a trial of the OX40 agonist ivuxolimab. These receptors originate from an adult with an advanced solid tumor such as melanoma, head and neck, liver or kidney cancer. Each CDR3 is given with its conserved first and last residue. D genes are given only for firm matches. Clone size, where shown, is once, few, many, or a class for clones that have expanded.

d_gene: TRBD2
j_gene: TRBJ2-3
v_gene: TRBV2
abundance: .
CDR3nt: TGTGCCAGCAGTGAAGTTTCCGGGACTAGCCTGCAGTATTTT
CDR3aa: CASSEVSGTSLQYF

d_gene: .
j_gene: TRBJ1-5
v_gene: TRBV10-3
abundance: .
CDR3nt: TGTGCCACTCGACCGGTTGGCGGAAGCAATCAGCCCCAGCATTTT
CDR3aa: CATRPVGGSNQPQHF

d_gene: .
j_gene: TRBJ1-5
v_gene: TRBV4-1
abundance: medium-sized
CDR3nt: TGCGCCAGCAGCCAAGGGGGGGGCGGGCCCCAGCATTTT
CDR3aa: CASSQGGGGPQHF

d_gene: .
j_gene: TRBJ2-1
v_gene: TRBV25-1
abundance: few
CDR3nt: TGTGCCAGCAAGCTAGTACATGAGCAGTTCTTC
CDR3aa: CASKLVHEQFF

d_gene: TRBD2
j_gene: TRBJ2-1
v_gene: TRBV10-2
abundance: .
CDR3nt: TGCGCCAGCACCAGGACTAGCGGGAGTAATGAGCAGTTCTTC
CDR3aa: CASTRTSGSNEQFF

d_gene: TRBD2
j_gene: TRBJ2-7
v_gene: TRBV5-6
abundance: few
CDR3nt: TGTGCCAGCAGCTTTTTAGGACTAGCGGAGTCCTCCTACGAGCAGTACTTC
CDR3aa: CASSFLGLAESSYEQYF

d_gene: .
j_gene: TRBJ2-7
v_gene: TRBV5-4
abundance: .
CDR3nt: TGTGCCAGCAGCTTGGGATCCCTAGGCTACGAGCAGTACTTC
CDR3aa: CASSLGSLGYEQYF

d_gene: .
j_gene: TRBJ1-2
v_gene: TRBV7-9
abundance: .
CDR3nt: TGTGCCAGCAGCTTAGCCCCCCCTACACTACATGGCTACACCTTC
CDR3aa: CASSLAPPTLHGYTF

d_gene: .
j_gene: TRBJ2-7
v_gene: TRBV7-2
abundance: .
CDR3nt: TGTGCCAGCAGCCTTAGTCGGGCGTCCGAGCAGTACTTC
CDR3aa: CASSLSRASEQYF

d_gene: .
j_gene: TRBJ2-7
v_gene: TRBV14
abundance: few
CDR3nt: TGTGCCAGCAGCCACACCTTCAACTTGAGAGACAGACCCTACGAGCAGTACTTC
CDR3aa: CASSHTFNLRDRPYEQYF

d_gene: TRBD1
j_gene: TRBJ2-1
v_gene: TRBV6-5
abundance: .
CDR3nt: TGTGCCAGCAGTTACTCCCGGGACAGGGGAACCGATGAGCAGTTCTTC
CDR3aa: CASSYSRDRGTDEQFF

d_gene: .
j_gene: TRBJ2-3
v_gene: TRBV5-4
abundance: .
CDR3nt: TGTGCCAGCAGCTTGGGTTGGGGAGGTGGAGATACGCAGTATTTT
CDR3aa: CASSLGWGGGDTQYF

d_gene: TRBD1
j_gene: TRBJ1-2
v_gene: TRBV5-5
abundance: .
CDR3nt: TGTGCCAGCAGCCCGTGGACAGGGAATTTTGGCTACACCTTC
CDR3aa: CASSPWTGNFGYTF

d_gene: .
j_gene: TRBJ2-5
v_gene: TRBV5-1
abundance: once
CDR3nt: TGCGCCAGCAGCCTCGAGCGGTCATCGGGGGAGCAGTACTTC
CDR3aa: CASSLERSSGEQYF

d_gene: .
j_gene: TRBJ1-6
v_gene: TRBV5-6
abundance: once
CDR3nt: TGTGCCAGCAGCTTCGGGCACTTATATTCACCCCTCCACTTT
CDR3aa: CASSFGHLYSPLHF

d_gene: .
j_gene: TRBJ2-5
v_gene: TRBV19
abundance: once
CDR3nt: TGTGCCAGTAGTATTCAAGAGACCCAGTACTTC
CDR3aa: CASSIQETQYF

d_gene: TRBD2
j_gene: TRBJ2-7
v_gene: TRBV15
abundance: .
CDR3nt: TGTGCCACCAGCAGCAAGCGGGAGGAATCCCTCGAGCAGTACTTC
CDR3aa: CATSSKREESLEQYF

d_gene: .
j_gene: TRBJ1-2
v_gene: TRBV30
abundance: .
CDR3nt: TGTGCCTGGGGGATCTTCGGACGGACGATGTATGGCTACACCTTC
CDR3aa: CAWGIFGRTMYGYTF

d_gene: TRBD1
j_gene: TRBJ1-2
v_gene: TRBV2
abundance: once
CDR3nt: TGTGCCAGCAGCCCGGGACAGGGAATCTATGGCTACACCTTC
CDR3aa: CASSPGQGIYGYTF

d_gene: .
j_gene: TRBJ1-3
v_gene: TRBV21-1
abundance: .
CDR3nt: TGTGCCAGCAGCAAAGGGATTGCTAAACAGGGGACTGGAAACACCATATATTTT
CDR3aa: CASSKGIAKQGTGNTIYF

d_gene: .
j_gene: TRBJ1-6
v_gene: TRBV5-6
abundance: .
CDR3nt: TGTGCCAGCAGCTTAGTGGGGAATTCACCCCTCCACTTT
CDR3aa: CASSLVGNSPLHF

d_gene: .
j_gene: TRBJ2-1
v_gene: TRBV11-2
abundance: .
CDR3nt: TGTGCCAGCAGCTTCCCGAGGCTTTCCTACAATGAGCAGTTCTTC
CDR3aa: CASSFPRLSYNEQFF

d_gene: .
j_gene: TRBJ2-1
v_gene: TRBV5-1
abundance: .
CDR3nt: TGCGCCAGCAGCGCCGGGTCTACGGAATACAATGAGCAGTTCTTC
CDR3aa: CASSAGSTEYNEQFF

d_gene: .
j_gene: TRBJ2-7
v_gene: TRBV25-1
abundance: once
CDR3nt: TGTGCCAGCAGTGAGCCAGGGGACTACGAGCAGTACTTC
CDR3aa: CASSEPGDYEQYF

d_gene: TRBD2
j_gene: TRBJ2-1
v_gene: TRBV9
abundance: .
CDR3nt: TGTGCCAGCAGCGTAGTGACTAGCGGTGGCGATGAGCAGTTCTTC
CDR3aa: CASSVVTSGGDEQFF

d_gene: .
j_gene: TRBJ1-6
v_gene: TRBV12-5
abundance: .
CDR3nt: TGTGCTAGTGGTTTGGTACCCCGAGGTGCCATTAATTCACCCCTCCACTTT
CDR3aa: CASGLVPRGAINSPLHF

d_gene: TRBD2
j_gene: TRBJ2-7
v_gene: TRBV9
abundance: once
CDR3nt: TGTGCCAGCAGCGTAGGACTAGCGGAGATCTACGAGCAGTACTTC
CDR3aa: CASSVGLAEIYEQYF

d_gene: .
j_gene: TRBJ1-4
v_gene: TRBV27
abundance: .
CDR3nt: TGTGCCAGCCGCGGAGGGGGGGATGAAAAACTGTTTTTT
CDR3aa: CASRGGGDEKLFF

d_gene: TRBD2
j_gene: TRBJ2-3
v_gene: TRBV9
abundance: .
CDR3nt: TGTGCCAGCAGCGTAGGGGGACTAGCGGGAGTTTGGGGAACAGATACGCAGTATTTT
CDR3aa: CASSVGGLAGVWGTDTQYF

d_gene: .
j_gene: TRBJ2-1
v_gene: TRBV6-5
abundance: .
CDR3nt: TGTGCCAGCAGTTACAGGGGCCCCAATGAGCAGTTCTTC
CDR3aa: CASSYRGPNEQFF

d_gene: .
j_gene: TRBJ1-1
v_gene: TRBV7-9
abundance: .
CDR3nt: TGTGCCAGCAGCTTAGCTTTTATGAACACTGAAGCTTTCTTT
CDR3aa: CASSLAFMNTEAFF

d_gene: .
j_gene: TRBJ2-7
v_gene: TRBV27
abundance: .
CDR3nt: TGTGCCAGCAGTTTATGGGGACTTCAATCCTCCTACGAGCAGTACTTC
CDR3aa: CASSLWGLQSSYEQYF

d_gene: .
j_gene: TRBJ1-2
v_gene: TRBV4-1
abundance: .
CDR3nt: TGCGCCAGCAGCCACCCGACGGGCGGGGGCTACACCTTC
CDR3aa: CASSHPTGGGYTF

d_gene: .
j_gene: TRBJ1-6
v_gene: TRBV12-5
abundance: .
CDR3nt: TGTGCTAGTGGCCCCCAGGACTATAATTCACCCCTCCACTTT
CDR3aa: CASGPQDYNSPLHF

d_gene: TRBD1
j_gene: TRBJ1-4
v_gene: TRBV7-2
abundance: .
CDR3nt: TGTGCCAGCAGCCGAACAGGGGGCTTTGAAAAACTGTTTTTT
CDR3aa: CASSRTGGFEKLFF

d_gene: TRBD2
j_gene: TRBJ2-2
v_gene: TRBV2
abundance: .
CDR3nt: TGTGCCAGCAGGGAGGAGTCTAGCGGGGTGGGTTACACCGGGGAGCTGTTTTTT
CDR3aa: CASREESSGVGYTGELFF

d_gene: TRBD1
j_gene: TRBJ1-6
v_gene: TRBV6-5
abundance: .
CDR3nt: TGTGCCAGCAGTTACAGCGGACAGGGGAGAAATTCACCCCTCCACTTT
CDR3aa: CASSYSGQGRNSPLHF

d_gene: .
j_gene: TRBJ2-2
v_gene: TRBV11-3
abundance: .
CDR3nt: TGTGCCAGCAGCCACGGGCAGGGGAACACCGGGGAGCTGTTTTTT
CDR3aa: CASSHGQGNTGELFF

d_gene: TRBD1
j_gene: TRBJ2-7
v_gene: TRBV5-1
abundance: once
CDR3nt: TGCGCCAGCGGACAACAGGGGGCCGGGGACGAGCAGTACTTC
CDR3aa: CASGQQGAGDEQYF

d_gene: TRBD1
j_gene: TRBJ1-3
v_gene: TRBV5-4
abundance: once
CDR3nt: TGTGCCAGCAGCATAGACAGGGCGGCTGGAAACACCATATATTTT
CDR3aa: CASSIDRAAGNTIYF

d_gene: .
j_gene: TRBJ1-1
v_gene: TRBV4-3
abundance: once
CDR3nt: TGCGCCAGCAGCCGCCTTCGCTTTACGACAGGACCCCCTGAAGCTTTCTTT
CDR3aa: CASSRLRFTTGPPEAFF

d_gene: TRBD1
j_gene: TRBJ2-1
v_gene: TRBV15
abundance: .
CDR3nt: TGTGCCACCAGCAGCCGGGACAGGTACAATGAGCAGTTCTTC
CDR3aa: CATSSRDRYNEQFF

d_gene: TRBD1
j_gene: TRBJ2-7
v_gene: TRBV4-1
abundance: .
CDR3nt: TGCGCCAGCTCCCTTGGGACAGGACAATCCGAGCAGTACTTC
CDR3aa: CASSLGTGQSEQYF

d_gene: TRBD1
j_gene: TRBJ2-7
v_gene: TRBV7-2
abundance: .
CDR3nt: TGTGCCAGCAGCCATGGGACAGGGAGCTACGAGCAGTACTTC
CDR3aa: CASSHGTGSYEQYF

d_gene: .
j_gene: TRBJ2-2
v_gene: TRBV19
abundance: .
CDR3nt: TGTGCCAGTAGCAGAGGGCCGAACACCGGGGAGCTGTTTTTT
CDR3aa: CASSRGPNTGELFF

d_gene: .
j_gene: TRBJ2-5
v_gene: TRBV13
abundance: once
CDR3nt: TGTGCCAGCAGCTTAGAGGCGGCGGGTTCGGAGACCCAGTACTTC
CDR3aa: CASSLEAAGSETQYF

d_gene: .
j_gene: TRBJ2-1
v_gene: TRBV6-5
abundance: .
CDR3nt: TGTGCCAGCATCACCGGGGAGGTAAGCTACAATGAGCAGTTCTTC
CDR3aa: CASITGEVSYNEQFF

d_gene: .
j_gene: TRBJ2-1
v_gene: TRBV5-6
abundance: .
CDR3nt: TGTGCCAGCAGCTTGAGCGGTAGCTCCTACAATGAGCAGTTCTTC
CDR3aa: CASSLSGSSYNEQFF

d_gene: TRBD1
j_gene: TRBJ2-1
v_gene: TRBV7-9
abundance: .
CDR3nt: TGTGCCAGCGCCCAAGGGGGCACATACAATGAGCAGTTCTTC
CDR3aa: CASAQGGTYNEQFF

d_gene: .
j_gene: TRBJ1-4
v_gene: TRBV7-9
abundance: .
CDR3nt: TGTGCCAGCAGCTTATCTTCCGGACCTACGAATGAAAAACTGTTTTTT
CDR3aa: CASSLSSGPTNEKLFF

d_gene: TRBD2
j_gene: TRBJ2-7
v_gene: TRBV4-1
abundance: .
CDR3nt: TGCGCCAGCAGCCAAGCAATGACTAGCGGGTCCACCTACGAGCAGTACTTC
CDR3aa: CASSQAMTSGSTYEQYF

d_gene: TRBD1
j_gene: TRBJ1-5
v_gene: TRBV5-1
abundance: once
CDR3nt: TGCGCCAGCAGCTGGGGGACAGCTAATAGCAATCAGCCCCAGCATTTT
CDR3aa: CASSWGTANSNQPQHF

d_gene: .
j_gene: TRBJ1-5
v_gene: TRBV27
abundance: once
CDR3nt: TGTGCCAGCAGTTTAAACCGGCCAAACAATCAGCCCCAGCATTTT
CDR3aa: CASSLNRPNNQPQHF

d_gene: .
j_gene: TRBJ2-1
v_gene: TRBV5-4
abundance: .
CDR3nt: TGTGCCAGCAGCTTCGGTCCCTACAATGAGCAGTTCTTC
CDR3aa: CASSFGPYNEQFF

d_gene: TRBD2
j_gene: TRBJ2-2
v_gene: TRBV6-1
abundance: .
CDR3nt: TGTGCCGAGGCGCGGGAGACCGGGGAGCTGTTTTTT
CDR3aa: CAEARETGELFF

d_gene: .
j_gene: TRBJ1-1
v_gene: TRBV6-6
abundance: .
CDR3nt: TGTGCCAGCAGTGCCAACACTGAAGCTTTCTTT
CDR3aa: CASSANTEAFF

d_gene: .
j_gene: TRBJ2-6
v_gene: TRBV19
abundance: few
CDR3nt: TGTGCCACCAACATTGGCTCTGGGGCCAACGTCCTGACTTTC
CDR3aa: CATNIGSGANVLTF

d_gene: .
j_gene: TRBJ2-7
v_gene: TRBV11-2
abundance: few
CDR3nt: TGTGCCAGCAGCTTGATCTCCGAGCAGTACTTC
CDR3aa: CASSLISEQYF

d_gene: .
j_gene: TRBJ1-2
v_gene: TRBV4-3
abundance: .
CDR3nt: TGCGCCAGCAGCCAAGGCCGACAGAGTCGCGGCTACACCTTC
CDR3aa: CASSQGRQSRGYTF